This T cell receptor (beta chain) appears in the sequencing data of a study of Ad26.COV2.S vaccination and SARS-CoV-2 variants. General study points: In TCR breadth and depth analyses, total T cell responses may have been underestimated. CD8+ and CD4+ T cells specific for spike reportedly responded with substantial breadth after vaccination. Vaccinees showed greater spike-specific TCR breadth than placebo recipients. Recipients of either vaccine or placebo displayed similar breadth of non-spike TCRs.

Profiling relied on immunoSEQ multiplex PCR, and the TCRdb table lists in-frame clones only, not all of them. This table holds about 350,000 clones, about 90% found once. Remarks on this clone: Its antigen is unidentified.

The CDR3 runs 13 residues. Trimming shortened V by 9 bases and J by 4 bases, and 15 bases separated the two germline ends. From germline, CDR1 is LNHNV and CDR2 YYDKDF (reference sequence). The chain links TRBV15 to TRBJ1-2, with D uncertain. Sequenced material: peripheral blood, taken after recovery from COVID-19. The TCR comes from a human donor who had recovered from COVID-19. CDR3 nucleotides: TGTGCCACTTCAAGCGGGCTCACCTATGGCTACACCTTC. Translating gives CATSSGLTYGYTF.